This T cell receptor beta chain was captured in a study of blood T cell repertoires in COVID-19. From germline, CDR1 is SEHNR and CDR2 FQNEAQ (reference sequence). V dropped 1 base and J dropped 10 bases, with 10 bases sitting between them. This CDR3 is 12 amino acids long. The age range of participants was about 18 to 95 years, with residence in about two dozen US areas. Donors of Cohort 3 who recovered were those that had two negative PCRs, clearance, or symptom resolution. The authors' processing: Reference gene primer amplification gave estimated nucleated cell counts. The assay was immunoSEQ multiplex PCR, and TCRdb's table has in-frame clones only and misses some. From that table come the V and J calls and clone size; the DNA was used to work out D and trimming. The sample shows fewer than 200,000 clones, around four fifths of them seen only once.

This receptor was taken from a woman in her 50s who had recovered from COVID-19. The specimen was PBMCs or T cells enriched from blood (not recorded which). The chain carries TRBV7-9 and TRBJ1-1, with D uncertain. CDR3 in amino acids: CASSLEVGGAFF. The CDR3 DNA reads TGTGCCAGCAGCTTAGAGGTCGGAGGAGCTTTCTTT.